This T cell receptor beta chain was documented in a study of T cells in Graves' hyperthyroidism and ophthalmopathy (dated by TCRdb to between 2017 and 2020). With respect to the entire study: Peripheral blood samples were taken at the time of initial diagnosis, prior to any treatment. Prospective prediction of ophthalmopathy was tested in an independent validation cohort of approximately 19 hyperthyroidism patients and 17 patients who later progressed to ophthalmopathy. The study also compared thyroid tissue and blood T-cell repertoires from several Graves' hyperthyroidism patients. Following sampling, methimazole starting at 30 mg daily was given to hyperthyroidism patients, and high-dose intravenous methylprednisolone was given to ophthalmopathy patients. The roughly 100 discovery patients were randomly divided into training and test sets at a 7:3 ratio. To identify TCR V-J signatures that set the groups apart, the researchers used a discovery cohort of about a hundred patients, made up of fewer than 50 with Graves' ophthalmopathy and some 56 with stable Graves' hyperthyroidism. The paper reports TCR Vbeta CDR3 sequencing of 135 peripheral blood samples: around 41 ophthalmopathy, under 85 hyperthyroidism and approximately 17 progressor patients. Overall results and qualifications from the work: Most expanded thyroid clonotypes (frequency above 0.001) were also detected in blood, suggesting blood repertoires may reflect thyroid immune responses. Sample size was not statistically predetermined, and blinding of investigators to group allocation was not performed. A model built on a 13 V-J signature distinguished ophthalmopathy from stable hyperthyroidism, reaching roughly 88% sensitivity and 81.08% specificity in cross-validation and 80%/75% in testing. During validation, the model predicted progression to ophthalmopathy a median of about 6.3 months ahead of onset, with just under 71% sensitivity and under 85% specificity.

This clonotype was seen many times. Which antigen it targets is not known. Base quality data are lacking; no much larger clone is found one base away. The TCR beta CDR3 regions were amplified from the RNA transcripts. A first-round RT-PCR of the TCR CDR3 used the HTBI primer set with the Qiagen OneStep RT-PCR kit. Libraries were constructed in a second round of multiplex PCR, after which size selection and purification were carried out. Paired-end sequencing of the libraries was performed with 100 bp reads on an Illumina HiSeq2000. The source study handled its data this way. SOAPnuke was used to process the raw data, with reads discarded if the reads contained adapters or uncalled bases, had a mean Phred below 15, or lacked an exact constant-primer or identifier match. COPE v1.2.5 was used to merge high-quality paired reads, and clonotypes were defined as unique nucleotide sequences. MiTCR v1.1 was used to align the clonotypes against IMGT TRBV, TRBD and TRBJ reference segments. The analysis was restricted to V-J combinations with a frequency above 0.0001, which together covered around 99% of the repertoires. A TCS score was defined as the ratio of F50 (clonal expansion) to E x V (chaos), with BLOSUM62-based TCRdist applied between CDR3 peptides within each V-J. Welch's t-statistics and random forest reduced several hundred V-J features to fewer than 15, which were used in a naive Bayes classifier (R e1071). TCRdb reanalyzed the raw reads on its own, using fastp at Q25 for trimming and MiXCR for clone calling, and kept in-frame beta chains. Each CDR3 protein gets just one entry, which takes the most common genes and DNA from the rows behind it. TCRdb's processing, not the study's, gives the V and J calls here. The sample includes 330,000 or so distinct CDR3 sequences, with roughly 20% observed a single time. 15% of the sample is taken by the ten largest.

Its CDR3 holds 13 amino acids, cysteine through phenylalanine. The CDR3 DNA has 39 bases and is translated from base 1. The trim is 7 bases for V and 2 bases for J, with a gap of 12 bases between the germline ends. According to the germline V gene, CDR1 reads MGHDK and CDR2 reads SYGVNS. Ophthalmopathy patients had moderately to severely active disease, Clinical Activity Score of at least 3, NOSPECS grade of at least 4, and duration under 3 months. Patients with uncontrolled infections, other autoimmune diseases, pregnancy or lactation were excluded. Diagnoses were based on clinical symptoms, serum thyroxine and TRAb, thyroid ultrasound and orbital computed tomography. PBMCs were separated from about 10 ml of fresh peripheral blood using Ficoll-Paque density gradient centrifugation. Total RNA was extracted with Trizol reagent, and quality was checked on an Agilent 2100 Bioanalyzer.

This clonotype was sampled from a woman between 40 and 50 years old with Graves' ophthalmopathy. Specimen: blood. Recombination linked TRBV25-1 to TRBJ2-7, and TRBD1 may be the D gene, going by 6 matching bases. CDR3 loop: CASTPGAPYEQYF. DNA sequence: TGTGCCAGCACCCCAGGGGCCCCCTACGAGCAGTACTTC.